The clone carrying this T cell receptor (beta chain) occurred a few times. The antigen remains unidentified. This cohort consisted of healthy bone marrow donors. After removal of 8 bases from V and 4 bases from J, the junction contained 8 bases not matched to a gene. This CDR3 spans 13 amino acids. Per germline, CDR1 MNHEY and CDR2 SVGAGI. The data originate from a study of cytomegalovirus exposure and HLA in healthy donors. Whole-study findings and limits: Accurate prediction of HLA-A and HLA-B alleles (for most subjects) was reportedly achieved from TCR beta sequences. Most of the TCR beta V segments (in an earlier analysis) were productive either about 90% or about 30% of the time.

Use of 60 Vbeta and 13 Jbeta primers characterized the PCR. Some clones are missing from TCRdb's copy, which holds only in-frame ones; the method was immunoSEQ multiplex PCR. Altogether approximately 75,000 clones are present, over 70% being singletons, with the ten largest covering approximately 1.1%. This sequence joins TRBV6-5 and TRBJ2-7; 7 bases are shared with TRBD1. Material: PBMCs. The clonotype originates from a male donor in good health and CMV-seronegative. CDR3 nucleotides: TGTGCCAGCTATGACAGGGTGATTTACGAGCAGTACTTC. Its protein product is CASYDRVIYEQYF.